This is a list of T cell receptor beta chains from one sample in a study of cytomegalovirus exposure and HLA in healthy donors. The assay was immunoSEQ multiplex PCR, and TCRdb's table has in-frame clones only and misses some. The table lists nearly 65,000 clones, approximately 76% of them singletons. Sample: PBMCs. The receptors originated from a man aged 50-59 years in good health and CMV-seronegative. Each CDR3 is given with its conserved first and last residue. The order of the fields is V gene, D gene, CDR3 length, clone size, J gene, CDR3 DNA, CDR3 protein. The D gene is left open where the match is weak. Not every row has a clone size; where given, it reads once, few, many or a size class.

v_call: TRBV5-6; d_call: .; cdr3_length: 13; clone_size: .; j_call: TRBJ1-1; cdr3_nt: TGTGCCAGCAGCTTGGTCGGCGGAAGTGAAGCTTTCTTT; cdr3_aa: CASSLVGGSEAFF
v_call: TRBV6-1; d_call: .; cdr3_length: 12; clone_size: .; j_call: TRBJ2-7; cdr3_nt: TGTGCCAGCAGTGAAATCCTTAGCGAGCAGTACTTC; cdr3_aa: CASSEILSEQYF
v_call: TRBV27; d_call: .; cdr3_length: 15; clone_size: .; j_call: TRBJ2-5; cdr3_nt: .; cdr3_aa: CASSTSAGLWGTQYF
v_call: TRBV30; d_call: TRBD1; cdr3_length: 12; clone_size: .; j_call: TRBJ2-7; cdr3_nt: TGTGCCTGCTACAGGGGGTCCTACGAGCAGTACTTC; cdr3_aa: CACYRGSYEQYF
v_call: TRBV19; d_call: TRBD2; cdr3_length: 18; clone_size: .; j_call: TRBJ2-2; cdr3_nt: TGTGCCAGTAGTAAACGACTAGCGGGGGGGACGAACACCGGGGAGCTGTTTTTT; cdr3_aa: CASSKRLAGGTNTGELFF
v_call: TRBV7-3; d_call: .; cdr3_length: 14; clone_size: .; j_call: TRBJ1-1; cdr3_nt: TGTGCCAGCAGCTTAACAGGGAGGGACACTGAAGCTTTCTTT; cdr3_aa: CASSLTGRDTEAFF
v_call: TRBV7-9; d_call: .; cdr3_length: 12; clone_size: few; j_call: TRBJ2-7; cdr3_nt: TGTTCCAGCAGCCGGGACTTCGACGAGCAGTACTTC; cdr3_aa: CSSSRDFDEQYF
v_call: TRBV27; d_call: .; cdr3_length: 14; clone_size: .; j_call: TRBJ2-7; cdr3_nt: TGTGCCAGCAGTTGGCAAGGGAGCTCCTACGAGCAGTACTTC; cdr3_aa: CASSWQGSSYEQYF
v_call: TRBV6-5; d_call: .; cdr3_length: 16; clone_size: .; j_call: TRBJ2-5; cdr3_nt: TGTGCCAGCAGTTCAGTGGGAGTACGGCGGGTGGAGACCCAGTACTTC; cdr3_aa: CASSSVGVRRVETQYF
v_call: TRBV10-1; d_call: .; cdr3_length: 14; clone_size: few; j_call: TRBJ1-1; cdr3_nt: TGCGCCAGCAGTGAGATGGAAGGGGGCACTGAAGCTTTCTTT; cdr3_aa: CASSEMEGGTEAFF
v_call: TRBV7-2; d_call: TRBD2; cdr3_length: 17; clone_size: .; j_call: TRBJ2-2; cdr3_nt: TGTGCCAGCAGCCGACGAGGACTAGCGGGGGGCACCGGGGAGCTGTTTTTT; cdr3_aa: CASSRRGLAGGTGELFF
v_call: TRBV15; d_call: .; cdr3_length: 16; clone_size: .; j_call: TRBJ2-7; cdr3_nt: TGTGCCACCAGCAGAGATCGGACAGCTACATCCTACGAGCAGTACTTC; cdr3_aa: CATSRDRTATSYEQYF
v_call: TRBV29-1; d_call: .; cdr3_length: 14; clone_size: few; j_call: TRBJ1-2; cdr3_nt: TGCAGCGTTGGCCAGGGCAGGACCAACTATGGCTACACCTTC; cdr3_aa: CSVGQGRTNYGYTF
v_call: TRBV4-2; d_call: TRBD1; cdr3_length: 17; clone_size: .; j_call: TRBJ2-3; cdr3_nt: TGTGCCAGCAGCCTGCCGAGGACAGGCGGAGACACAGATACGCAGTATTTT; cdr3_aa: CASSLPRTGGDTDTQYF
v_call: TRBV2; d_call: TRBD1; cdr3_length: 15; clone_size: .; j_call: TRBJ1-1; cdr3_nt: TGTGCCAGCAGCAACGACAGGGGGCGGAACACTGAAGCTTTCTTT; cdr3_aa: CASSNDRGRNTEAFF
v_call: TRBV7-2; d_call: TRBD1; cdr3_length: 16; clone_size: few; j_call: TRBJ2-7; cdr3_nt: TGTGCCAGCAGCTTGGCCACCGGGACAGGGGGTGGCGAGCAGTACTTC; cdr3_aa: CASSLATGTGGGEQYF
v_call: TRBV27; d_call: .; cdr3_length: 18; clone_size: .; j_call: TRBJ1-6; cdr3_nt: TGTGCCAGCAGACGGCGGGGGAACGATGGTTTCTATAATTCACCCCTCCACTTT; cdr3_aa: CASRRRGNDGFYNSPLHF
v_call: TRBV7-3; d_call: .; cdr3_length: 14; clone_size: .; j_call: TRBJ2-3; cdr3_nt: TGTGCCAGCAGCTTCACAGGGACCAGAGATACGCAGTATTTT; cdr3_aa: CASSFTGTRDTQYF
v_call: TRBV14; d_call: .; cdr3_length: 17; clone_size: .; j_call: TRBJ2-7; cdr3_nt: TGTGCCAGCAGCCAATCTATCAGAGGGTTGGGGTCCCACGAGCAGTACTTC; cdr3_aa: CASSQSIRGLGSHEQYF
v_call: TRBV2; d_call: TRBD2; cdr3_length: 12; clone_size: .; j_call: TRBJ2-7; cdr3_nt: TGTGCCAGCACTAGCGGAGCCTACGAGCAGTACTTC; cdr3_aa: CASTSGAYEQYF
v_call: TRBV7-9; d_call: TRBD1; cdr3_length: 15; clone_size: .; j_call: TRBJ1-2; cdr3_nt: TGTGCCAGCAGCTTAACCGGGACAGGGGGCTATGGCTACACCTTC; cdr3_aa: CASSLTGTGGYGYTF
v_call: TRBV5-4; d_call: .; cdr3_length: 15; clone_size: .; j_call: TRBJ2-7; cdr3_nt: TGTGCCAGCAGCTTGGGGCAGGGGGGCACCTACGAGCAGTACTTC; cdr3_aa: CASSLGQGGTYEQYF
v_call: TRBV9; d_call: TRBD2; cdr3_length: 14; clone_size: .; j_call: TRBJ2-3; cdr3_nt: TGTGCCAGCAGCGAAGCGGGGGCCACAGATACGCAGTATTTT; cdr3_aa: CASSEAGATDTQYF
v_call: TRBV25-1; d_call: .; cdr3_length: 16; clone_size: .; j_call: TRBJ2-7; cdr3_nt: TGTGCCAGCAGTGACCCCGGGAGAGGGAGCTCCTACGAGCAGTACTTC; cdr3_aa: CASSDPGRGSSYEQYF
v_call: TRBV29-1; d_call: .; cdr3_length: 13; clone_size: .; j_call: TRBJ2-2; cdr3_nt: TGCAGCGCTGACAGCCGGGGATCCGGGGAGCTGTTTTTT; cdr3_aa: CSADSRGSGELFF
v_call: TRBV6-1; d_call: TRBD1; cdr3_length: 14; clone_size: .; j_call: TRBJ2-5; cdr3_nt: TGTGCCAGCAGTGTACTGACAGGGTACGAGACCCAGTACTTC; cdr3_aa: CASSVLTGYETQYF
v_call: TRBV18; d_call: .; cdr3_length: 15; clone_size: .; j_call: TRBJ1-5; cdr3_nt: TGTGCCAGCTCACCAACGGCGGGGACGGATCAGCCCCAGCATTTT; cdr3_aa: CASSPTAGTDQPQHF
v_call: TRBV6-1; d_call: .; cdr3_length: 14; clone_size: .; j_call: TRBJ2-5; cdr3_nt: TGTGCCAGCAGTGAAGCTGGGACACTTAAGACCCAGTACTTC; cdr3_aa: CASSEAGTLKTQYF
v_call: TRBV5-1; d_call: .; cdr3_length: 15; clone_size: .; j_call: TRBJ2-3; cdr3_nt: TGCGCCAGCAGCTTAGCAGGGCGAGACACAGATACGCAGTATTTT; cdr3_aa: CASSLAGRDTDTQYF
v_call: TRBV7-2; d_call: .; cdr3_length: 12; clone_size: .; j_call: TRBJ2-7; cdr3_nt: TGTGCCAGCAGCTCGGTGACCTACGAGCAGTACTTC; cdr3_aa: CASSSVTYEQYF
v_call: TRBV19; d_call: TRBD2; cdr3_length: 14; clone_size: once; j_call: TRBJ2-7; cdr3_nt: TGTGCCAGTAGTATCGCGGGGGACCCCTACGAGCAGTACTTC; cdr3_aa: CASSIAGDPYEQYF
v_call: TRBV2; d_call: TRBD1; cdr3_length: 11; clone_size: once; j_call: TRBJ1-2; cdr3_nt: TGTGCCGAAGAGGGGGCGTATGGCTACACCTTC; cdr3_aa: CAEEGAYGYTF
v_call: TRBV30; d_call: .; cdr3_length: 15; clone_size: .; j_call: TRBJ1-2; cdr3_nt: TGTGCCTGGAGCGGCTGGCAGGCGTCGAACTATGGCTACACCTTC; cdr3_aa: CAWSGWQASNYGYTF
v_call: TRBV6-1; d_call: TRBD1; cdr3_length: 15; clone_size: few; j_call: TRBJ1-4; cdr3_nt: TGTGCCAGCAGTGAAGCAGAGGGGGCATCGGAAAAACTGTTTTTT; cdr3_aa: CASSEAEGASEKLFF
v_call: TRBV6-4; d_call: TRBD1; cdr3_length: 17; clone_size: .; j_call: TRBJ2-7; cdr3_nt: TGTGCCAGCAGTTCCTCGGTGGCCCGGACAGGGTGGCACGAGCAGTACTTC; cdr3_aa: CASSSSVARTGWHEQYF
v_call: TRBV30; d_call: TRBD1; cdr3_length: 14; clone_size: .; j_call: TRBJ2-3; cdr3_nt: TGTGCCTGGAGACGGGACAGGGGTAAAGATACGCAGTATTTT; cdr3_aa: CAWRRDRGKDTQYF
v_call: TRBV27; d_call: TRBD1; cdr3_length: 13; clone_size: .; j_call: TRBJ2-7; cdr3_nt: TGTGCCAGCAGCACGACAGGGGCCTACGAGCAGTACTTC; cdr3_aa: CASSTTGAYEQYF
v_call: TRBV29-1; d_call: TRBD2; cdr3_length: 15; clone_size: .; j_call: TRBJ2-7; cdr3_nt: TGCAGCGTTGATCCAAGCGGGGGCCCCGGGTACGAGCAGTACTTC; cdr3_aa: CSVDPSGGPGYEQYF
v_call: TRBV7-7; d_call: .; cdr3_length: 12; clone_size: few; j_call: TRBJ2-7; cdr3_nt: TGTGCTAGACCCGGTTGGACTCGGGAGCAGTACTTC; cdr3_aa: CARPGWTREQYF
v_call: TRBV30; d_call: .; cdr3_length: 14; clone_size: few; j_call: TRBJ2-5; cdr3_nt: TGTGCCTGGACCCCCCCCGAGTCCCAAGAGACCCAGTACTTC; cdr3_aa: CAWTPPESQETQYF
v_call: TRBV6-6; d_call: .; cdr3_length: 12; clone_size: few; j_call: TRBJ1-2; cdr3_nt: TGTGCCAGCAGTCTGAGTAACTATGGCTACACCTTC; cdr3_aa: CASSLSNYGYTF
v_call: TRBV10-2; d_call: TRBD2; cdr3_length: 14; clone_size: .; j_call: TRBJ2-3; cdr3_nt: TGCGCCAGCAGTGAGTTCCGAACGGGAGGTACGCAGTATTTT; cdr3_aa: CASSEFRTGGTQYF
v_call: TRBV6-1; d_call: .; cdr3_length: 12; clone_size: few; j_call: TRBJ1-3; cdr3_nt: TGTGCCAGCAGTTCCTGGCTAAACACCATATATTTT; cdr3_aa: CASSSWLNTIYF
v_call: TRBV6-5; d_call: .; cdr3_length: 16; clone_size: .; j_call: TRBJ1-5; cdr3_nt: TGTGCCAGCAGTTACTCAGCCAGGGGAAGCAATCAGCCCCAGCATTTT; cdr3_aa: CASSYSARGSNQPQHF
v_call: TRBV7-6; d_call: TRBD1; cdr3_length: 13; clone_size: few; j_call: TRBJ2-1; cdr3_nt: TGTGCTAGCAGCACAGGGGGGAGAAATGAGCAGTTCTTC; cdr3_aa: CASSTGGRNEQFF
v_call: TRBV6-1; d_call: .; cdr3_length: 14; clone_size: .; j_call: TRBJ2-7; cdr3_nt: TGTGCCAGCAGGGGAGGGGGGTCCTCCTACGAGCAGTACTTC; cdr3_aa: CASRGGGSSYEQYF
v_call: TRBV30; d_call: .; cdr3_length: 14; clone_size: few; j_call: TRBJ1-3; cdr3_nt: TGTGCCTGGAGCGGGAACATGAAGCAAAACACCATATATTTT; cdr3_aa: CAWSGNMKQNTIYF
v_call: TRBV28; d_call: TRBD1; cdr3_length: 14; clone_size: .; j_call: TRBJ2-5; cdr3_nt: TGTGCCAGCAGTGCCGGGACAGGAAGAGAGACCCAGTACTTC; cdr3_aa: CASSAGTGRETQYF
v_call: TRBV2; d_call: .; cdr3_length: 13; clone_size: few; j_call: TRBJ1-3; cdr3_nt: TGTGCCAGCTATCGGGGGTCTGGAAACACCATATATTTT; cdr3_aa: CASYRGSGNTIYF
v_call: TRBV5-4; d_call: .; cdr3_length: 16; clone_size: .; j_call: TRBJ1-2; cdr3_nt: TGTGCCAGCAGCTTGGCGCGGGGAAAGGGGAGCTATGGCTACACCTTC; cdr3_aa: CASSLARGKGSYGYTF
v_call: TRBV30; d_call: TRBD1; cdr3_length: 14; clone_size: .; j_call: TRBJ1-2; cdr3_nt: TGTGCCTGGAGTTTGACAGGGGCATACTATGGCTACACCTTC; cdr3_aa: CAWSLTGAYYGYTF